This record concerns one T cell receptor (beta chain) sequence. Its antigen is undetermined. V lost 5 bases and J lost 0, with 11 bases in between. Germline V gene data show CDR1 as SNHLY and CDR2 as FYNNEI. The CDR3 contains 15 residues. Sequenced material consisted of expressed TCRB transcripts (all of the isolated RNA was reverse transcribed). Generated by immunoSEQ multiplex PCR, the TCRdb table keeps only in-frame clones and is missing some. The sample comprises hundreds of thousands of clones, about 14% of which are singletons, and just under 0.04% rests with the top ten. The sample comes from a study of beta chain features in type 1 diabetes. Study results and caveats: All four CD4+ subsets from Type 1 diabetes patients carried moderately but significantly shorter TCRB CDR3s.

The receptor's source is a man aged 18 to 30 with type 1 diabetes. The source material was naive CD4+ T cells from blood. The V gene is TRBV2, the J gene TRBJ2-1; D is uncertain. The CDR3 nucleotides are TGTGCCAGCAGTTCCGAGATAAGCTCCTACAATGAGCAGTTCTTC. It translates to CASSSEISSYNEQFF.